Listed below are T cell receptor beta chains from one sample, sequenced in a study of molecular identifiers for immune sequencing clone quantification. TCRdb re-called the PCR reads with MiXCR, one entry per CDR3 protein. The table includes about 640,000 distinct CDR3 sequences, approximately 20% detected once. Sample: naive CD8+ T cells from blood, with Jurkat cell RNA spiked in. The receptors stem from a human donor in good health. Some libraries in this study had Jurkat cell RNA spiked in. Both conserved end residues are part of each CDR3. The order of the fields is J gene, CDR3 length, clone size, D gene, V gene, CDR3 protein, CDR3 DNA. A D gene is named only where the DNA matches it firmly. Clone size appears in some rows only: once, few, many, or a class for an expanded clone.

J gene: TRBJ1-1; CDR3 length: 14; clone size: few; D gene: TRBD1; V gene: TRBV11-2; CDR3 protein: CASRQTGANTEAFF; CDR3 DNA: TGTGCCAGCAGACAGACAGGGGCGAACACTGAAGCTTTCTTT
J gene: TRBJ1-1; CDR3 length: 12; clone size: many; D gene: -; V gene: TRBV7-9; CDR3 protein: CASSLYSREAFF; CDR3 DNA: TGTGCCAGCAGCTTATACTCCCGTGAAGCTTTCTTT
J gene: TRBJ2-5; CDR3 length: 16; clone size: few; D gene: TRBD2; V gene: TRBV12-3/TRBV12-4; CDR3 protein: CASSSTLAQKQETQYF; CDR3 DNA: TGTGCCAGCAGTTCCACACTAGCGCAAAAACAAGAGACCCAGTACTTC
J gene: TRBJ2-1; CDR3 length: 15; clone size: -; D gene: TRBD2; V gene: TRBV3-1; CDR3 protein: CASSPWTSGVIEQFF; CDR3 DNA: TGTGCCAGCAGCCCATGGACTAGCGGGGTTATTGAGCAGTTCTTC
J gene: TRBJ1-2; CDR3 length: 14; clone size: -; D gene: -; V gene: TRBV6-2/TRBV6-3; CDR3 protein: CASSYPGKDYGYTF; CDR3 DNA: TGTGCCAGCAGTTATCCGGGGAAGGACTATGGCTACACCTTC
J gene: TRBJ2-3; CDR3 length: 16; clone size: many; D gene: TRBD2; V gene: TRBV27; CDR3 protein: CASSDSGGRGTDTQYF; CDR3 DNA: TGTGCCAGCAGTGACAGCGGGGGGAGGGGCACAGATACGCAGTATTTT
J gene: TRBJ2-3; CDR3 length: 16; clone size: few; D gene: -; V gene: TRBV11-3; CDR3 protein: CASSLETTSSPDTQYF; CDR3 DNA: TGTGCCAGCAGCTTAGAAACGACTAGTTCCCCAGATACGCAGTATTTT
J gene: TRBJ1-2; CDR3 length: 16; clone size: many; D gene: -; V gene: TRBV20-1; CDR3 protein: CSARVISLTGMNGYTF; CDR3 DNA: TGCAGTGCTAGAGTCATAAGTCTAACAGGGATGAATGGCTACACCTTC
J gene: TRBJ2-5; CDR3 length: 16; clone size: -; D gene: TRBD2; V gene: TRBV27; CDR3 protein: CAAQGLAGGLQETQYF; CDR3 DNA: TGTGCCGCCCAAGGACTAGCGGGGGGCCTACAAGAGACCCAGTACTTC
J gene: TRBJ1-2; CDR3 length: 17; clone size: -; D gene: TRBD1; V gene: TRBV7-9; CDR3 protein: CASSLAHRTGEGDGYTF; CDR3 DNA: TGTGCCAGCAGCTTAGCGCACAGGACAGGGGAAGGTGATGGCTACACCTTC
J gene: TRBJ1-5; CDR3 length: 13; clone size: -; D gene: -; V gene: TRBV7-2; CDR3 protein: CASSLDALQPQHF; CDR3 DNA: TGTGCTAGCAGCTTAGATGCTCTTCAGCCCCAGCATTTT